This T cell receptor beta chain was obtained from a study of patients with pleural tuberculosis. MiXCR, run by TCRdb on the reads, gives a single entry per CDR3 protein. The sample shows around 50,000 distinct CDR3 sequences, approximately 7.5% of them seen only once. This CDR3 has 14 residues. V trimming: 3 bases; J trimming: 6 bases; junction bases outside the gene matches: 2. The germline CDR1 and CDR2 sequences are LNHNV and YYDKDF (reference sequence). Many counts were recorded for this clonotype. This receptor was identified in a human donor with pleural tuberculosis. The V call is TRBV15, the J call TRBJ2-5, with TRBD2 matching over 12 bases. The CDR3, as DNA: TGTGCCACCAGCAGGACTAGCGGGAGTCAGACCCAGTACTTC. It is translated as CATSRTSGSQTQYF.